These 12 T cell receptor beta chains originate from one sample sequenced in a study of cytomegalovirus exposure and HLA in healthy donors. The PCR ran on 60 Vbeta and 13 Jbeta primers. Libraries were prepared by immunoSEQ multiplex PCR; TCRdb keeps only in-frame clonotypes and omits some of them. The sample shows nearly 200,000 clones, under 90% of them seen only once. The specimen was PBMCs. The receptors originated from a boy aged 2 to 10 in good health and CMV-seronegative.

V and J are TRBV7-2 and TRBJ1-2; D perhaps matches TRBD1 (5 bases). Germline V gene data show CDR1 as SGHTA and CDR2 as FQGNSA. The germline V and J ends were trimmed by 4 bases and 5 bases, with 17 bases remaining between them. This CDR3 has 15 residues. CDR3 bases: TGTGCCAGCAGCTCCAGGTGGGGCACAGGATATGGCTACACCTTC. This encodes CASSSRWGTGYGYTF.

This chain links TRBV6-1 with TRBJ1-5, with a weak D call TRBD1 (5 bases). V was shortened by 10 bases and J by 0 bases, with 16 bases between the two germline ends. The length of the CDR3 is 15 residues. Germline V lookup: CDR1 MNHNS, CDR2 SASEGT. CDR3 in DNA: TGTGCCATACAGGATGGACGGTCTAGCAATCAGCCCCAGCATTTT. Translated, it gives CAIQDGRSSNQPQHF.

This chain joins TRBV7-9 and TRBJ1-1, with 7 bases aligning to TRBD1. CDR3 size: 15 residues. V lost 5 bases, J lost 0 bases, and 6 bases stayed unmatched. Germline loops: CDR1 SEHNR, CDR2 FQNEAQ (reference sequence). Here the CDR3 reads CASSKRQGMNTEAFF. The CDR3 nucleotides read TGTGCCAGCAGCAAAAGACAGGGCATGAACACTGAAGCTTTCTTT. Variable domain in full (rest from reference TRBV7-9 and TRBJ1-1): DTGVSQNPRHKITKRGQNVTFRCDPISEHNRLYWYRQTLGQGPEFLTYFQNEAQLEKSRLLSDRFSAERPKGSFSTLEIQRTEQGDSAMYLCASSKRQGMNTEAFFGQGTRLTVV.

The rearrangement uses TRBV18 and TRBJ1-4, with 7 bases aligning to TRBD1. The CDR3 has 14 amino acids. V shed 1 base and J 8 bases; nucleotides not matched to a gene: 4. Germline V gene data show CDR1 as KGHSH and CDR2 as LQKENI. CDR3 in amino acids: CASSPQGAQEKLFF. Written as DNA, the CDR3 is TGTGCCAGCTCACCACAGGGGGCTCAGGAAAAACTGTTTTTT. The entire variable domain, with the rest obtained from reference TRBV18 and TRBJ1-4, is as follows: NAGVMQNPRHLVRRRGQEARLRCSPMKGHSHVYWYRQLPEEGLKFMVYLQKENIIDESGMPKERFSAEFPKEGPSILRIQQVVRGDSAAYFCASSPQGAQEKLFFGSGTQLSVL.

The chain uses TRBV18 and TRBJ2-5, with 14 bases identical to TRBD2. CDR3 length: 17 amino acids. V shed 0 bases and J 1 base; nucleotides not matched to a gene: 1. Germline CDR1 is KGHSH and CDR2 is LQKENI. As DNA, the CDR3 is TGTGCCAGCTCACCACCGGGACTAGCGGGGGCCCAAGAGACCCAGTACTTC. This translates into CASSPPGLAGAQETQYF.

The V and J genes are TRBV5-1 and TRBJ2-3; 8 bases are a match to TRBD2. The CDR3 length is 15 residues. V lost 4 bases and J lost 6; bases outside the gene matches: 10. The germline CDR1 and CDR2 sequences are SGHRS and YFSETQ. The CDR3 sequence: CASSRSSGKSDTQYF. For the CDR3, the DNA is TGCGCCAGCAGCAGAAGTAGCGGGAAGTCCGATACGCAGTATTTT.

J is TRBJ1-3 and V is TRBV4-1, with TRBD1 identical over 9 bases. Looked up from germline, CDR1 is MGHRA and CDR2 is YSYEKL. CDR3 size: 17 residues. The V segment lost 0 bases and the J segment 2 bases; nucleotides outside the gene matches: 5. CDR3 in DNA: TGCGCCAGCAGCCAAGATAGGGACAGGGTGACTGGAAACACCATATATTTT. This gives the protein CASSQDRDRVTGNTIYF.

In DNA, the CDR3 is TGTGCCAGCAGGGCGGGTAATGAAAAACTGTTTTTT. It yields the protein CASRAGNEKLFF. This chain connects TRBV7-2 to TRBJ1-4; D unresolved. Looked up from germline, CDR1 is SGHTA and CDR2 is FQGNSA. Trimming stripped 6 bases from V and 4 bases from J, with 6 bases between. The CDR3 length is 12 residues.

The chain has TRBV11-3 and TRBJ2-3; TRBD1 matches 11 bases. After removal of 5 bases from V and 5 bases from J, the junction contained 3 bases not matched to a gene. This CDR3 is built from 14 residues. Per germline, CDR1 SGHNT and CDR2 YENEEA. The CDR3 bases are TGTGCCAGCAGCCGGACAGGGGGCATAGATACGCAGTATTTT. Amino acids: CASSRTGGIDTQYF.

The V call is TRBV6-4, the J call TRBJ2-3; 12 bases match TRBD2. The V segment lost 3 bases and the J segment 4 bases; nucleotides outside the gene matches: 5. CDR1 MRHNA and CDR2 SNTAGT come from the germline V gene. This CDR3 has 16 residues. The CDR3 nucleotides read TGTGCCAGCAGTGAGGGATCTAGCGGGGGGGCAGATACGCAGTATTTT. This gives the protein CASSEGSSGGADTQYF.

As DNA, the CDR3 is TGTGCCAGCAGTTACTCCCAGGGCGGTGAAGCTTTCTTT. Its translation: CASSYSQGGEAFF. This rearrangement joins TRBV6-6 to TRBJ1-1; D is perhaps TRBD1 (5 bases). Germline CDR1 is MNHNY and CDR2 is SVGAGI (reference sequence). V was shortened by 0 bases and J by 7 bases, with 9 bases between the two germline ends. The CDR3 is 13 amino acids.

The rearrangement links TRBV7-2 to TRBJ2-7; the D gene is possibly TRBD2 (5 bases). Trimming removed 5 bases at V and 3 bases at J, with 14 bases between. This CDR3 is 14 amino acids long. The V gene's germline CDR1 is SGHTA and CDR2 FQGNSA. CDR3 in DNA: TGTGCCAGCAGCGAAGGTAGCGCTTTCTACGAGCAGTACTTC. It encodes CASSEGSAFYEQYF.